The present entry profiles one TCR beta chain with its context. Its antigen is not identified. Possible read error: a much larger clone is one base away. The sample belongs to a study of neurological immune-mediated disorders. Study-wide findings and caveats: The absence of any CDR3 amino acid sequence shared by expanded clones across subjects suggests that repertoires were private in all groups.

From the 5' RACE reads, TCRdb called clonotypes with MiXCR, one entry per CDR3 protein. The repertoire holds approximately 50,000 distinct CDR3 sequences, with 3% to 4% as singletons. This TCR was recovered from a man aged 35-49 years with multiple sclerosis. Specimen: PBMCs.

CDR3 coding DNA: TGTGCCAGCAGTAGCGGCGGCCAAGGGACCCAGTACTTC. This encodes CASSSGGQGTQYF. V and J are TRBV7-7 and TRBJ2-5, with D perhaps TRBD2 (6 bases). Germline V gene lookup returns CDR1 SSHAT and CDR2 FNYEAQ (reference sequence). The CDR3 covers 13 residues.